One sample yielded the 28 T cell receptor beta chains listed below, sequenced in a study of shared clonotypes between healthy human individuals. Clones were read by immunoSEQ multiplex PCR, and TCRdb kept only the in-frame ones, dropping some. The sample contains 2 million to 2.5 million clones, 85% to 95% of which appear only once. What was sequenced was naive CD4+ T cells from PBMCs. Subset denoted: CD45RA+ positively selected. Receptor source: a man aged 18 to 30 in good health. Some clones in this sample may be carry-over from other donors' samples.

The CDR3 DNA sequence: TGTGCCAGCAGCTTCCACCTACCCTACGAGCAGTACTTC. It yields the protein CASSFHLPYEQYF. The rearrangement joins TRBV7-2 to TRBJ2-7; D not certain. Trimming removed 3 bases at V and 2 bases at J, with 8 bases between. The V gene's germline CDR1 is SGHTA and CDR2 FQGNSA. The CDR3 covers 13 residues.

The V and J genes are TRBV6-1 and TRBJ2-1, with TRBD2 matching 12 bases. V dropped 3 bases and J dropped 9; count of bases not matched to a gene: 6. This CDR3 has 15 amino acids. The germline V gene encodes CDR1 MNHNS and CDR2 SASEGT. CDR3 amino acids: CASSDGLAGKGEQFF. The CDR3 coding sequence is TGTGCCAGCAGTGACGGACTAGCGGGAAAGGGTGAGCAGTTCTTC.

This clone has only one observation. V usage is TRBV5-1 and J usage is TRBJ1-2; D might be TRBD1 (5 bases). V was shortened by 0 bases and J by 4 bases, with 16 bases between the two germline ends. CDR3 length: 16 residues. CDR1 is SGHRS and CDR2 is YFSETQ in the germline V gene. CDR3 sequence: CASSLAEAGDGYGYTF. In nucleotides, the CDR3 is TGCGCCAGCAGCTTGGCCGAAGCGGGGGACGGCTATGGCTACACCTTC.

The chain links TRBV14 to TRBJ1-3, with D maybe TRBD1 (6 bases). The CDR3 is 16 residues long. Trimming left V 5 bases short and J 0 bases short, with 14 bases between. The germline gives CDR1 SGHDN, CDR2 FVKESK. The CDR3, as DNA: TGTGCCAGCAGCTCAGGACAGAGAAGCTCTGGAAACACCATATATTTT. It is translated as CASSSGQRSSGNTIYF.

The genes are TRBV7-3 and TRBJ1-1; D unclear. V was trimmed by 4 bases and J by 4 bases, leaving 16 bases between them. The CDR3 has 15 amino acids. Germline-derived CDR1 and CDR2 are SGHTA and FQGTGA. CDR3 sequence: CASSSSPAGGTEAFF. CDR3 DNA: TGTGCCAGCAGCTCGTCCCCAGCGGGCGGCACTGAAGCTTTCTTT. The full variable domain, rest sourced from reference TRBV7-3 and TRBJ1-1, is GAGVSQTPSNKVTEKGKYVELRCDPISGHTALYWYRQSLGQGPEFLIYFQGTGAADDSGLPNDRFFAVRPEGSVSTLKIQRTERGDSAVYLCASSSSPAGGTEAFFGQGTRLTVV.

The CDR3 spells CASSLEFRSDPNYEQYF. The CDR3 nucleotides read TGCGCCAGCAGCTTGGAGTTTAGGTCAGACCCCAACTACGAGCAGTACTTC. The chain links TRBV5-1 to TRBJ2-7; D uncertain. The CDR3 has 17 residues. Trimming shortened V by 0 bases and J by 3 bases, and 19 bases separated the two germline ends. CDR1 and CDR2 from the germline V gene are SGHRS and YFSETQ.

The rearrangement uses TRBV28 and TRBJ2-7; a possible D gene is TRBD1 (7 bases). V was trimmed by 7 bases and J by 6 bases, leaving 19 bases between them. CDR3 size: 14 residues. Germline V CDR1 and CDR2: MDHEN, SYDVKM. CDR3 in amino acids: CASTLGGQWAEQYF. In DNA, the CDR3 is TGTGCCAGCACCCTCGGGGGACAGTGGGCCGAGCAGTACTTC.

V and J are TRBV6-1 and TRBJ1-2; D not resolved. Per the germline V gene, CDR1 is MNHNS and CDR2 is SASEGT. This CDR3 has 12 residues. Trimming cost V 3 bases and J 2 bases, with 4 bases left between them. The CDR3 is CASSELNYGYTF. In DNA form, the CDR3 reads TGTGCCAGCAGTGAGCTGAACTATGGCTACACCTTC.

The CDR3 spells CASSLAGSSGANVLTF. CDR3 in DNA: TGTGCCAGCAGCTTAGCGGGAAGCTCTGGGGCCAACGTCCTGACTTTC. This sequence joins TRBV7-9 and TRBJ2-6; D is unclear. The CDR3 is made up of 16 amino acids. V lost 0 bases and J 0 bases, leaving 6 bases between the germline ends. Looked up from germline, CDR1 is SEHNR and CDR2 is FQNEAQ (reference sequence).

This clone has just one count. The J gene is TRBJ2-1, the V gene TRBV7-3, with D unresolved. The CDR3 is 15 residues long. The germline V gene has CDR1 SGHTA and CDR2 FQGTGA. The V end lost 3 bases, the J end lost 0 bases, and 9 bases lay between the germline ends. In DNA, the CDR3 is TGTGCCAGCAGCTTGCTTCTGGGCTCCTACAATGAGCAGTTCTTC. Encoded protein: CASSLLLGSYNEQFF.

The chain employs TRBV5-1 and TRBJ2-3; D unclear. The CDR3 spans 15 residues. Germline CDR1 SGHRS, CDR2 YFSETQ. V was shortened by 2 bases and J by 3 bases, with 13 bases between the two germline ends. The CDR3 coding sequence is TGCGCCAGCAGCTTTTTGGTAGCCAGAACAGATACGCAGTATTTT. It specifies CASSFLVARTDTQYF.

V and J are TRBV7-9 and TRBJ2-1; 9 bases align to TRBD1. Per the germline V gene, CDR1 is SEHNR and CDR2 is FQNEAQ (reference sequence). The J segment lost 4 bases and the V segment lost 5 bases, leaving 0 bases of the junction unmatched. The CDR3 is 13 amino acids. The CDR3 sequence is CASSGQGYNEQFF. Written as DNA, the CDR3 is TGTGCCAGCAGCGGACAGGGGTACAATGAGCAGTTCTTC.

Note on this clone: The CDR3 end shows no conserved phenylalanine or tryptophan, and so a read error is likely. J is TRBJ1-1 and V is TRBV5-1, with 7 bases lining up with TRBD1. Germline CDR1 and CDR2: SGHRS and YFSETQ. This CDR3 is built from 14 residues. V trimming: 7 bases; J trimming: 5 bases; junction bases outside the gene matches: 11. CDR3 in DNA: TGCGCCAGCTCTGAGACAGGGCGGGAGACTGAAGCTTTCCTT. This sequence encodes CASSETGRETEAFL.

The table lists this clone with a few counts. This sequence joins TRBV5-1 and TRBJ1-1; perhaps TRBD1 as D (6 bases). The CDR3 spans 15 residues. CDR1 is SGHRS, CDR2 YFSETQ, per germline. V was cut by 4 bases and J by 0 bases, with 13 bases left in between. The CDR3 here is CASSAGHLVNTEAFF. Here the CDR3 DNA reads TGCGCCAGCAGCGCGGGACACCTAGTGAACACTGAAGCTTTCTTT.

The CDR3 region has the DNA TGTGCCAGCGAGGGGGACGGAAATTCACCCCTCCACTTT. Its translation is CASEGDGNSPLHF. The gene calls are TRBV28 and TRBJ1-6; TRBD1 might be the D (6 bases). Trimming took off 8 bases at V and 7 bases at J, with 12 bases between the two ends. This CDR3 is 13 amino acids long. Per germline, CDR1 MDHEN and CDR2 SYDVKM.

This rearrangement joins TRBV5-6 to TRBJ2-7; D unresolved. This CDR3 has 14 amino acids. Germline loops: CDR1 SGHDT, CDR2 YYEEEE. Trimming shortened V by 0 bases and J by 1 base, and 8 bases separated the two germline ends. The CDR3 coding sequence is TGTGCCAGCAGCTTGGTTACGGTTTCCTACGAGCAGTACTTC. Translation gives CASSLVTVSYEQYF.

This clone came up a few times. The chain employs TRBV4-2 and TRBJ1-1, with TRBD1 as a possible D gene (5 bases). Germline CDR1 LGHNA, CDR2 YNFKEQ. V lost 4 bases and J 6 bases, leaving 15 bases between the germline ends. The CDR3 contains 14 residues. The CDR3 coding sequence is TGTGCCAGCAGCCTCGGGGGACCCAAGGCTGAAGCTTTCTTT. This gives the protein CASSLGGPKAEAFF.

The chain uses TRBV27 and TRBJ1-2; a weak D match, TRBD1 (6 bases). Germline assignment: CDR1 MNHEY and CDR2 SMNVEV (reference sequence). The CDR3 length is 15 residues. Trimming took 3 bases from V and 4 from J, leaving 15 bases between them. The CDR3: CASSFSGTILYGYTF. CDR3 DNA sequence: TGTGCCAGCAGTTTTTCCGGGACAATCCTCTATGGCTACACCTTC.

The chain recombines TRBV2 with TRBJ2-1; D might be TRBD1 or TRBD2, each matching 5 bases. V dropped 5 bases and J dropped 15 bases, with 17 bases sitting between them. The length of the CDR3 is 12 residues. CDR1 is SNHLY and CDR2 is FYNNEI in the germline V gene. CDR3 protein: CASSPFRDPVFF. The CDR3 DNA reads as TGTGCCAGCAGTCCCTTCCGGGACCCCGTGTTCTTC.

The chain couples TRBV10-3 to TRBJ2-1; 7 nucleotides align to TRBD2. J lost 5 bases, V lost 11 bases, and 12 bases had no gene match. Germline CDR1 reads ENHRY; CDR2 reads SYGVKD. This CDR3 comprises 14 residues. In DNA form, the CDR3 reads TGTGCCGTCCGAGGGGCGGGAGAAAACAATGAGCAGTTCTTC. Residues: CAVRGAGENNEQFF.

Here the CDR3 reads CASSLGTGGLAGGLIQFF. The CDR3 nucleotides read TGTGCCAGCAGCTTAGGGACAGGGGGCCTAGCGGGAGGGCTCATTCAGTTCTTC. The chain uses TRBV7-9 and TRBJ2-1, with D tentatively TRBD2 (12 bases). The CDR3 consists of 18 residues. The germline V gene encodes CDR1 SEHNR and CDR2 FQNEAQ (reference sequence). V dropped 1 base and J dropped 13 bases, with 29 bases sitting between them. Full variable domain (missing parts from reference TRBV7-9 and TRBJ2-1): DTGVSQNPRHKITKRGQNVTFRCDPISEHNRLYWYRQTLGQGPEFLTYFQNEAQLEKSRLLSDRFSAERPKGSFSTLEIQRTEQGDSAMYLCASSLGTGGLAGGLIQFFGPGTRLTVL.

This chain links TRBV29-1 with TRBJ2-3; no definite D call. This CDR3 region has 15 residues. In germline, CDR1 is SQVTM, CDR2 ANQGSEA. With 0 bases removed from V and 11 bases from J, the gap between germline ends came to 21 bases. The CDR3 DNA reads TGCAGCGTTGAAGAATTAAGGACCCGGAGAATAGGGCAGTATTTT. Its protein is CSVEELRTRRIGQYF.

DNA for the CDR3: TGTGCCAGCAGCTTATGGGACAGGTCCTATAGCAATCAGCCCCAGCATTTT. It encodes CASSLWDRSYSNQPQHF. This sequence joins TRBV7-8 and TRBJ1-5; 8 bases are shared with TRBD1. Trimming cost V 2 bases and J 0 bases; bases outside gene matches: 6. The CDR3 contains 17 residues. Germline V lookup: CDR1 SGHVS, CDR2 FQNEAQ.

The chain joins TRBV10-3 to TRBJ2-7, with D uncertain. CDR3 size: 14 residues. CDR1 and CDR2 (germline): ENHRY, SYGVKD. V shed 4 bases and J shed 6 bases, with 16 bases lying between them. Here the CDR3 reads CAISGREALAEQYF. The CDR3 DNA sequence: TGTGCCATCAGTGGCCGTGAAGCGTTGGCCGAGCAGTACTTC.

The V call is TRBV7-9, the J call TRBJ2-2; tentatively, D is TRBD1 (6 bases). The germline gives CDR1 SEHNR, CDR2 FQNEAQ (reference sequence). Trimming shortened V by 6 bases and J by 7 bases, and 12 bases separated the two germline ends. The CDR3 sequence is 13 residues long. The CDR3 spells CASSRQEVGELFF. The DNA for the CDR3 is TGTGCCAGCAGTCGACAGGAGGTCGGGGAGCTGTTTTTT.

The chain joins TRBV5-1 to TRBJ1-4, with a weak D call TRBD1 (6 bases). The CDR3 is made up of 16 amino acids. CDR1 and CDR2 (germline): SGHRS, YFSETQ. Trimming removed 4 bases at V and 4 bases at J, with 17 bases between. The CDR3 is CASSRSEQGLNEKLFF. The CDR3 bases are TGCGCCAGCAGCAGGTCAGAGCAGGGGCTTAATGAAAAACTGTTTTTT.

For this clone: The sample has other DNA sequences that encode this CDR3 too. The chain joins TRBV28 to TRBJ2-1; D call uncertain. Trimming stripped 2 bases from V and 0 bases from J, with 8 bases between. CDR3 length equals 15 residues. Germline V gives CDR1 MDHEN, CDR2 SYDVKM. The CDR3 loop is CASSLASSSYNEQFF. CDR3 nucleotide sequence: TGTGCCAGCAGTTTAGCGTCTAGCTCCTACAATGAGCAGTTCTTC.

This clone was counted only a few times. J is TRBJ1-2 and V is TRBV5-6; the D gene is possibly TRBD1 (6 bases). V was shortened by 4 bases and J by 3 bases, with 10 bases between the two germline ends. CDR1 is SGHDT, CDR2 YYEEEE, per germline. The CDR3 is 13 residues long. CDR3 in amino acids: CASSATGYYGYTF. The CDR3 DNA reads TGTGCCAGCAGCGCCACAGGGTACTATGGCTACACCTTC.